Described below is a single TCR beta chain sequence and its context. Its antigen remains unidentified. The data are from a study of T cell responses to AZD1222 COVID-19 vaccine. V was trimmed by 6 bases and J by 3 bases, leaving 12 bases between them. The CDR3 length is 14 residues. Germline lookup yields CDR1 MNHEY and CDR2 SVGAGI. Sequencing used immunoSEQ multiplex PCR; TCRdb keeps in-frame clones, though not all of them. The table has about 83,000 clones, over 75% seen once. Study-level findings and limits: Rises in breadth and depth of Spike-specific TCRs came after two AZD1222 doses. Donors skewed white British and female; clonal diversity was possibly underestimated.

The sequencing used peripheral blood, collected on day 0 of MenACWY control vaccination. This clonotype originated in an adult in good health. The chain couples TRBV6-5 to TRBJ1-5; D is ambiguous. The CDR3 DNA reads TGTGCCAGCAGCCCAAGGACTGTCAATCAGCCCCAGCATTTT. Protein: CASSPRTVNQPQHF.